This TCR beta chain was identified during a study of technical replicates of blood from several donors. Here immunoSEQ multiplex PCR was the method, and the copy in TCRdb shows in-frame clones only, minus some. The repertoire holds 50,000 to 70,000 clones, with over 75% as singletons. The CDR3 is 15 residues long. CDR1 is ENHRY and CDR2 is SYGVKD in the germline V gene. The V and J ends lost 0 bases and 9 bases respectively, with 12 bases between them. Sequencing used PBMCs. This chain uses TRBV10-3 with TRBJ1-6; possibly TRBD1 for D (6 bases). The receptor comes from a human donor in good health. Some clones in this sample may be carry-over from other donors' samples. CDR3 DNA sequence: TGTGCCATCAGTGAGTCAGTCCAGGGGACTTCACCCCTCCACTTT. Translation: CAISESVQGTSPLHF.